The subject of this entry is one T cell receptor (beta chain). Some clones are missing from TCRdb's copy, which holds only in-frame ones; the method was immunoSEQ multiplex PCR. In the table there are roughly 38,000 clones, over 80% of which are singletons. These data belong to a study of PD-1 blockade in mismatch repair-deficient tumors. The clonotype was recovered from an adult with mismatch repair-deficient cancer. The sequencing here drew on PBMCs, taken roughly 40 weeks after starting pembrolizumab.

Written as DNA, the CDR3 is TGTGCCAGCAGCTTAGGGGTAGCCCGAGCCAAAAACATTCAGTACTTC. It translates to CASSLGVARAKNIQYF. The gene calls are TRBV7-8 and TRBJ2-4, with D unresolved. Germline CDR1 and CDR2: SGHVS and FQNEAQ. The CDR3 sequence is 16 residues long. Trimming cost V 1 base and J 0 bases, with 10 bases left between them.